These 14 T cell receptor beta chains were all obtained from the same sample, sequenced in a study of CD8+CD57+ T cells in acquired aplastic anemia. Template material for TCR beta VDJ and CDR3 profiling consisted of genomic DNA. TCRdb reprocessed the reads with MiXCR, giving one entry per CDR3 protein. In the table there are 62,000 or so distinct CDR3 sequences, around 50% of which are singletons. The sample consisted of sorted CD4+, CD8+, or CD8+CD57+ T cells (not recorded which) from PBMCs. All receptors derive from a human donor in good health, serving as a control.

This clonotype was detected ten times or more. The V gene is TRBV4-1, the J gene TRBJ2-7; 9 bases agree with TRBD1. The CDR3 consists of 13 residues. Trimming at V came to 4 bases and at J to 4 bases, leaving 2 bases not matched to a gene. Per the germline V gene, CDR1 is MGHRA and CDR2 is YSYEKL. The DNA of the CDR3 is TGCGCCAGCAGCCTCGGACAGGGGTACGAGCAGTACTTC. It translates to CASSLGQGYEQYF.

This clonotype was picked up one time. This chain connects TRBV9 to TRBJ2-3; unclear D gene. Germline V gives CDR1 SGDLS, CDR2 YYNGEE. This CDR3 is built from 14 residues. The V end lost 1 base, the J end lost 1 base, and 7 bases lay between the germline ends. This CDR3 is CASSVMTGTDTQYF. The CDR3, as DNA: TGTGCCAGCAGCGTAATGACCGGCACAGATACGCAGTATTTT.

At least ten counts were recorded for this clonotype. The gene calls are TRBV6-4 and TRBJ1-3; D gene unclear. This CDR3 is built from 14 residues. Germline V gives CDR1 MRHNA, CDR2 SNTAGT. Trimming shortened V by 0 bases and J by 4 bases, and 7 bases separated the two germline ends. Here the CDR3 reads CASSDSSSGNTIYF. The DNA of the CDR3 is TGTGCCAGCAGTGACTCGTCATCGGGAAACACCATATATTTT.

This clonotype was detected ten times or more. This chain joins TRBV7-3 and TRBJ2-2, with TRBD2 matching 8 bases. This CDR3 contains 15 residues. V was clipped by 6 bases and J by 2 bases; unmatched bases: 5. The germline V gene has CDR1 SGHTA and CDR2 FQGTGA. The CDR3 DNA follows: TGTGCCAGCAGTCCTCTAGCGGGCAACACCGGGGAGCTGTTTTTT. This codes for CASSPLAGNTGELFF. Using reference TRBV7-3 and TRBJ2-2 for the parts outside the CDR3, the full variable domain is GAGVSQTPSNKVTEKGKYVELRCDPISGHTALYWYRQSLGQGPEFLIYFQGTGAADDSGLPNDRFFAVRPEGSVSTLKIQRTERGDSAVYLCASSPLAGNTGELFFGEGSRLTVL.

The rearrangement links TRBV19 to TRBJ2-1; tentatively, D is TRBD1 or TRBD2 (6 bases each). Deletions cut 3 bases from V and 4 bases from J, with 13 bases between. This CDR3 comprises 15 residues. In germline, CDR1 is LNHDA, CDR2 SQIVND (reference sequence). The CDR3 sequence: CASSMGGAGYNEQFF. For the CDR3, the DNA is TGTGCCAGTAGTATGGGGGGCGCGGGGTACAATGAGCAGTTCTTC.

To note about this clonotype: The conserved final phenylalanine or tryptophan is absent from the CDR3, which likely points to a read error. J is TRBJ1-2 and V is TRBV10-3; D is possibly TRBD1 (5 bases). Germline V gene data show CDR1 as ENHRY and CDR2 as SYGVKD. The V end lost 11 bases, the J end lost 8 bases, and 24 bases lay between the germline ends. The CDR3 totals 14 residues. CDR3 coding DNA: TGTGCCGTCATGGACGGGGACTACCTTATGGGCTACACCCTC. It is translated as CAVMDGDYLMGYTL.

The chain combines TRBV10-2 with TRBJ2-2; tentatively, D is TRBD1 or TRBD2 (5 bases each). V was trimmed by 6 bases and J by 2 bases, leaving 13 bases between them. Germline loops: CDR1 WSHSY, CDR2 SAAADI. CDR3 length: 15 residues. CDR3 loop: CASSRGRINTGELFF. Here the CDR3 DNA reads TGCGCCAGCAGCCGGGGACGGATTAACACCGGGGAGCTGTTTTTT.

This CDR3 is CASSEAGMNSPLHF. The CDR3 DNA reads TGTGCCAGCAGTGAAGCGGGAATGAATTCACCCCTCCACTTT. The V and J genes are TRBV2 and TRBJ1-6; no clear D gene. The CDR3 loop spans 14 amino acids. V gave up 0 bases and J gave up 7 bases, with 7 bases separating them. Germline assignment: CDR1 SNHLY and CDR2 FYNNEI.

The V call is TRBV19, the J call TRBJ2-7, with TRBD1 identical over 7 bases. CDR1 LNHDA and CDR2 SQIVND come from the germline V gene (reference sequence). This CDR3 comprises 15 residues. J gave up 2 bases and V 6 bases, and 10 bases lay outside the gene matches. CDR3 in amino acids: CASSPGQFSPYEQYF. The CDR3 DNA sequence: TGTGCCAGTAGCCCGGGACAGTTCTCTCCCTACGAGCAGTACTTC. Full variable domain (rest looked up from reference TRBV19 and TRBJ2-7): DGGITQSPKYLFRKEGQNVTLSCEQNLNHDAMYWYRQDPGQGLRLIYYSQIVNDFQKGDIAEGYSVSREKKESFPLTVTSAQKNPTAFYLCASSPGQFSPYEQYFGPGTRLTVT.

This clonotype was detected ten times or more. The chain has TRBV27 and TRBJ2-7; D is uncertain. CDR1 is MNHEY and CDR2 is SMNVEV in the germline V gene (reference sequence). The CDR3 totals 14 residues. V lost 0 bases and J lost 4, with 10 bases in between. CDR3: CASSLSGWAYEQYF. CDR3 nucleotide sequence: TGTGCCAGCAGTTTATCCGGGTGGGCTTACGAGCAGTACTTC.

Of note for this clonotype: The conserved closing phenylalanine or tryptophan is absent in this CDR3, likely reflecting a read error. The rearrangement uses TRBV29-1 and TRBJ1-1; maybe TRBD1 (5 bases). The CDR3 extends over 11 amino acids. Germline V gene lookup returns CDR1 SQVTM and CDR2 ANQGSEA. V was pared by 7 bases and J by 5 bases, with 11 bases between. The CDR3 sequence is CSAYQGTEAFL. The CDR3 nucleotides are TGCAGCGCGTATCAGGGAACTGAAGCTTTCCTT.

The chain links TRBV24-1 to TRBJ2-1; TRBD2 matches 11 bases. There are 16 residues in the CDR3. The J segment lost 7 bases and the V segment lost 3 bases, leaving 7 bases of the junction unmatched. Germline V gene data show CDR1 as KGHDR and CDR2 as SFDVKD. CDR3: CATSDMLAGGGNEQFF. The DNA for the CDR3 is TGTGCCACCAGTGATATGCTAGCGGGAGGCGGGAATGAGCAGTTCTTC.

Of note for this clonotype: One end of the junction does not line up with germline, which may come from a read error. This chain connects TRBV4-1 to TRBJ1-3, with D uncertain. This CDR3 is 17 amino acids long. Germline assignment: CDR1 MGHRA and CDR2 YSYEKL. In DNA, the CDR3 is TGCGCCGGCAGCCAAGTTCTCCTGGGCTACTCTGGAAACACCATATATTTT. Amino acids: CAGSQVLLGYSGNTIYF.

In this sample, this clonotype turned up a few times. The rearrangement links TRBV18 to TRBJ2-1; TRBD2 might be the D (6 bases). The CDR3 covers 16 residues. The V end was cut by 4 bases, the J end by 5 bases, with 18 bases between. Germline CDR1 is KGHSH and CDR2 is LQKENI. The chain's CDR3 is CASSRSNGGPNNEQFF. The CDR3 region has the DNA TGTGCCAGCTCACGATCTAACGGGGGACCAAACAATGAGCAGTTCTTC.